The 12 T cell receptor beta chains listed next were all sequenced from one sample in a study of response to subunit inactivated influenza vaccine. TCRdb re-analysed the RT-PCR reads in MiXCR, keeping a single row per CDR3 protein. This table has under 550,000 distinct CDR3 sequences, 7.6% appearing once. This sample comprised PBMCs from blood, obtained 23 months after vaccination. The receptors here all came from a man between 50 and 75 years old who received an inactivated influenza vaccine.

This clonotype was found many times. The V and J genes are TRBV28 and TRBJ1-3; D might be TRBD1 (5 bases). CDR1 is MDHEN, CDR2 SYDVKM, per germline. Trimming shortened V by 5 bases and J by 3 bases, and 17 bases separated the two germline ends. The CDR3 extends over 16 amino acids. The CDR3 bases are TGTGCCAGCAGTCCCGACGGGGGTTATCGTGGAAACACCATATATTTT. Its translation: CASSPDGGYRGNTIYF.

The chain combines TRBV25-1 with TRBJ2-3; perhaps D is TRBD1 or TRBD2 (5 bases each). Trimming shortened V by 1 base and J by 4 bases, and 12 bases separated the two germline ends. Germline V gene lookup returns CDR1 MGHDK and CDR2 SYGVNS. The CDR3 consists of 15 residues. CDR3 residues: CASSELGVTPDTQYF. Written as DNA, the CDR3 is TGTGCCAGCAGTGAATTGGGGGTTACTCCAGATACGCAGTATTTT.

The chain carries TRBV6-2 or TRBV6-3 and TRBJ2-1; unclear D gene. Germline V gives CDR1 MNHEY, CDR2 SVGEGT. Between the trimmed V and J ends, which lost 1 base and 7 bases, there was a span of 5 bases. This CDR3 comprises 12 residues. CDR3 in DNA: TGTGCCAGCAGTTACTACGGGAATGAGCAGTTCTTC. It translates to CASSYYGNEQFF.

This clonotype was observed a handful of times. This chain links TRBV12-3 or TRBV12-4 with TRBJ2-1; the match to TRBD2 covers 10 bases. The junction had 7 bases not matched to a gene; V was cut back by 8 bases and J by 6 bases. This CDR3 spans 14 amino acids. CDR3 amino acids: CASALAGGSNEQFF. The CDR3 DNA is TGTGCCAGCGCCTTAGCGGGGGGCTCCAATGAGCAGTTCTTC.

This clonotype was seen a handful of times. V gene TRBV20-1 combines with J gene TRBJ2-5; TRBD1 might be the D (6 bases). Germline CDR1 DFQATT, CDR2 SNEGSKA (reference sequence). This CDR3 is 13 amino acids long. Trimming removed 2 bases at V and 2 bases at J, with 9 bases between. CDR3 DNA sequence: TGCAGTGCTAGACCCCAGGGGCAAGAGACCCAGTACTTC. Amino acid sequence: CSARPQGQETQYF.

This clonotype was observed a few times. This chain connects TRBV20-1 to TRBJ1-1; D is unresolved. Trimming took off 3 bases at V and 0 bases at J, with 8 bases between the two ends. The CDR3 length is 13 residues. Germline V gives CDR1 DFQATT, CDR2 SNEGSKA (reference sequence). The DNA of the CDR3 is TGCAGTGCTAGGATGCATCTGAACACTGAAGCTTTCTTT. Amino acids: CSARMHLNTEAFF.

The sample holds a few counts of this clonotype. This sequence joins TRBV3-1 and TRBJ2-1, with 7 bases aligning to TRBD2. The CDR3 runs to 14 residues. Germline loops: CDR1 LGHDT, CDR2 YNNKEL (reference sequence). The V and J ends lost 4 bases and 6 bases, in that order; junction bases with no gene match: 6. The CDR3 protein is CASSRELARNEQFF. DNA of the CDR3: TGTGCCAGCAGCCGAGAACTAGCGCGCAATGAGCAGTTCTTC.

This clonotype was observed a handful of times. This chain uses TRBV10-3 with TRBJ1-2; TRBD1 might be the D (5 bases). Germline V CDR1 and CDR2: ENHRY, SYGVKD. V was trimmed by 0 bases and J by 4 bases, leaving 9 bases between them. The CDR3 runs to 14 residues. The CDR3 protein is CAISESDTGYGYTF. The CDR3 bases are TGTGCCATCAGTGAGTCGGACACTGGCTATGGCTACACCTTC.

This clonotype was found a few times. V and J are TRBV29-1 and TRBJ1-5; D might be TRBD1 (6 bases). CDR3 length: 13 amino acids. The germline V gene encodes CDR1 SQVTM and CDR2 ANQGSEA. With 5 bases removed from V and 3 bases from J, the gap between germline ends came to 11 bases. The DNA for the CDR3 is TGCAGCGTTCAGGACAGCGTCAATCAGCCCCAGCATTTT. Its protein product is CSVQDSVNQPQHF. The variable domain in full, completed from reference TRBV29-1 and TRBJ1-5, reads SAVISQKPSRDICQRGTSLTIQCQVDSQVTMMFWYRQQPGQSLTLIATANQGSEATYESGFVIDKFPISRPNLTFSTLTVSNMSPEDSSIYLCSVQDSVNQPQHFGDGTRLSIL.

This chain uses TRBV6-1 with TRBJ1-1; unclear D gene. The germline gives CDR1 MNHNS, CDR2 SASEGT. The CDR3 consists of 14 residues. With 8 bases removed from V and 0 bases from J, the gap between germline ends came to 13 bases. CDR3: CASGVGVMNTEAFF. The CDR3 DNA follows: TGTGCCAGCGGGGTCGGAGTCATGAACACTGAAGCTTTCTTT.

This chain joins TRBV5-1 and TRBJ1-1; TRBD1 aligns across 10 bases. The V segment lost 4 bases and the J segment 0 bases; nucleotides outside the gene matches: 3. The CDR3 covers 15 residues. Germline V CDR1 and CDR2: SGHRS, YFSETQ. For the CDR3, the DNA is TGCGCCAGCAGCGGGGGACAGGGGATGAACACTGAAGCTTTCTTT. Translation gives CASSGGQGMNTEAFF.

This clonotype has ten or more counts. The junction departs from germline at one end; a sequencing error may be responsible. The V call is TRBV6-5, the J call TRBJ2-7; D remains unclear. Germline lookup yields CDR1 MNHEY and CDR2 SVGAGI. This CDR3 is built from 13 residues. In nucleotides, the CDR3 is TGTGCCAGCAGCTACTCGGTCAACTACGAGCAGTACTTC. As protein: CASSYSVNYEQYF.